This paragraph reports one T cell receptor beta chain. The sample comes from a study of blood T cells in healthy people across ages. Across the study: Using template switching, researchers captured about one barcoded beta molecule for each two T cells.

Primers used in a second PCR of about 6 to 12 cycles were a sample-barcoded 5' primer and a J-beta primer mix. Through a template-switch adaptor with 12 random nucleotides, each cDNA molecule received a tag. Via MiXCR, TCRdb re-called the 5' RACE reads, giving one row per CDR3 protein. The repertoire consists of some 750,000 distinct CDR3 sequences, with 22% occurring once and the leading ten covering about 22%. Trimming at V came to 5 bases and at J to 2 bases, leaving 10 bases not matched to a gene. The CDR3 consists of 16 residues. In germline, CDR1 is MDHEN, CDR2 SYDVKM. This TCR was sampled from a man between 65 and 85 years old in good health. This rearrangement joins TRBV28 to TRBJ2-7; 9 bases line up with TRBD2. Specimen: blood. The CDR3 sequence: CASSTWGLAGTYEQYF. The CDR3 DNA reads TGTGCCAGCAGTACCTGGGGACTAGCCGGCACCTACGAGCAGTACTTC. The full variable domain, with the rest looked up from reference TRBV28 and TRBJ2-7, is DVKVTQSSRYLVKRTGEKVFLECVQDMDHENMFWYRQDPGLGLRLIYFSYDVKMKEKGDIPEGYSVSREKKERFSLILESASTNQTSMYLCASSTWGLAGTYEQYFGPGTRLTVT.